The 14 T cell receptor beta chains listed next were all sequenced from one sample in a study of metastatic and nonmetastatic thyroid tumors. TCRdb reprocessed the PCR reads using MiXCR. The sample contains 20,000 to 25,000 clones, 20% of which appear only once. No patient had received any treatment before thyroid surgery. The specimen was blood. These receptors came from a female donor with papillary thyroid cancer or a benign thyroid nodule (not recorded which). Some clones in this sample may be carry-over from other donors' samples.

This clone was picked up many times. The rearrangement links TRBV19 to TRBJ2-3, with D hard to call. The CDR3 covers 14 residues. Germline V gene lookup returns CDR1 LNHDA and CDR2 SQIVND (reference sequence). V was cut by 6 bases and J by 2 bases, with 12 bases left in between. The CDR3: CASRRSHTTDTQYF. CDR3 DNA: TGTGCCAGTAGGCGGAGCCACACCACAGATACGCAGTATTTT. The whole variable domain, remainder taken from reference TRBV19 and TRBJ2-3, is DGGITQSPKYLFRKEGQNVTLSCEQNLNHDAMYWYRQDPGQGLRLIYYSQIVNDFQKGDIAEGYSVSREKKESFPLTVTSAQKNPTAFYLCASRRSHTTDTQYFGPGTRLTVL.

This clone was found many times. V usage is TRBV12-3 or TRBV12-4 and J usage is TRBJ1-5, with a possible D match to TRBD1 (5 bases). The CDR3 has 14 residues. The V end lost 6 bases, the J end lost 2 bases, and 11 bases lay between the germline ends. For the CDR3, the DNA is TGTGCCAGCAGCCTCCTAGGGGGCAATCAGCCCCAGCATTTT. This translates into CASSLLGGNQPQHF.

This clone was detected ten times or more. The gene calls are TRBV6-2 or TRBV6-3 and TRBJ2-1, with 7 bases fitting TRBD2. From germline, CDR1 is MNHEY and CDR2 SVGEGT. There are 17 residues in the CDR3. The V and J ends lost 3 bases and 8 bases, in that order; junction bases with no gene match: 16. CDR3 residues: CASSYSGGLLKGDEQFF. The DNA for the CDR3 is TGTGCCAGCAGTTATTCGGGGGGACTACTTAAGGGCGATGAGCAGTTCTTC.

Ten or more counts support this clone. CDR3 DNA: TGTGCCAGCAGCTTAAATTTAGCGGGAGCAGGTGAGCAGTTCTTC. Translating gives CASSLNLAGAGEQFF. The chain uses TRBV7-3 and TRBJ2-1; 9 bases align to TRBD2. V lost 1 base to trimming and J lost 9 bases; unmatched junction nucleotides: 7. The CDR3 consists of 15 residues. CDR1 is SGHTA and CDR2 is FQGTGA in the germline V gene.

The V gene is TRBV20-1, the J gene TRBJ2-7; D not resolved. V was shortened by 8 bases and J by 5 bases, with 13 bases between the two germline ends. This CDR3 has 11 residues. Germline V lookup: CDR1 DFQATT, CDR2 SNEGSKA (reference sequence). For the CDR3, the DNA is TGCAGTTTTGGCCCTCGCAACGAGCAGTACTTC. It codes for CSFGPRNEQYF.

The count of this clone is one. The chain employs TRBV20-1 and TRBJ2-2; no clear D. V was pared by 5 bases and J by 3 bases, with 10 bases between. Germline V gives CDR1 DFQATT, CDR2 SNEGSKA (reference sequence). This CDR3 is built from 13 residues. The CDR3 DNA reads TGCAGTGCTCCTCTACTGGACACCGGGGAGCTGTTTTTT. Translating it yields CSAPLLDTGELFF.

The chain carries TRBV7-3 and TRBJ2-5; D is uncertain. The ends were cut back, 5 bases at V and 2 bases at J, with 9 bases in the middle. CDR1 SGHTA and CDR2 FQGTGA come from the germline V gene. The CDR3 is made up of 13 amino acids. DNA for the CDR3: TGTGCCAGCAGCCGCTCACCTCAAGAGACCCAGTACTTC. Protein sequence: CASSRSPQETQYF.

This clone was seen repeatedly, ten times or more. The J gene is TRBJ2-1, the V gene TRBV2; TRBD1 matches 8 bases. Per the germline V gene, CDR1 is SNHLY and CDR2 is FYNNEI. The ends lost 7 bases at V and 4 bases at J; junction bases unmatched: 6. The CDR3 loop spans 14 amino acids. The CDR3 region is CASNRGQVYNEQFF. The CDR3 DNA follows: TGTGCCAGCAACCGGGGACAGGTATACAATGAGCAGTTCTTC.

This chain links TRBV5-1 with TRBJ2-1, with 9 positions matching TRBD1. The germline CDR1 and CDR2 sequences are SGHRS and YFSETQ. This CDR3 contains 14 residues. The junction had 3 bases not matched to a gene; V was cut back by 4 bases and J by 4 bases. CDR3 sequence reads: CASSAGTGYNEQFF. DNA for the CDR3: TGCGCCAGCAGCGCCGGGACAGGGTACAATGAGCAGTTCTTC.

This clone was counted ten times or more. The gene calls are TRBV6-1 and TRBJ1-6; 7 bases are a match to TRBD1. The ends lost 4 bases at V and 5 bases at J; junction bases unmatched: 5. The CDR3 totals 15 residues. From germline, CDR1 is MNHNS and CDR2 SASEGT. CDR3: CASSAAGGNNSPLHF. The CDR3, as DNA: TGTGCCAGCAGTGCCGCAGGGGGGAATAATTCACCCCTCCACTTT.

This clone was observed many times. The rearrangement joins TRBV9 to TRBJ2-7, with 7 bases aligning to TRBD1. The germline V gene has CDR1 SGDLS and CDR2 YYNGEE. Losses at the gene ends were 0 bases for V and 1 base for J; bases not matched to a gene: 4. CDR3 length: 15 residues. The chain's CDR3 is CASSVGQGLSYEQYF. The CDR3, as DNA: TGTGCCAGCAGCGTAGGACAGGGCCTTTCCTACGAGCAGTACTTC.

The CDR3: CASSLAVGSGGRQRTQYF. CDR3 DNA: TGTGCCAGCAGCTTAGCAGTTGGCAGCGGGGGCCGGCAGAGGACGCAGTATTTT. V and J are TRBV7-2 and TRBJ2-3; 8 bases map to TRBD2. Per the germline V gene, CDR1 is SGHTA and CDR2 is FQGNSA. Germline trimming cut 0 bases from V and 9 bases from J; bases unmatched to any gene: 17. CDR3 length: 18 amino acids.

This clone is medium-sized (0.01 to 0.1%) by share. The V gene is TRBV12-3 or TRBV12-4, the J gene TRBJ2-7, with 10 bases aligning to TRBD1. The CDR3 totals 15 residues. V lost 5 bases and J lost 7; bases outside the gene matches: 11. The CDR3 is CASSGTGAAGREQYF. In nucleotides, the CDR3 is TGTGCCAGCAGTGGGACAGGGGCCGCAGGTAGGGAGCAGTACTTC.

This clone was detected ten times or more. Being one base from a much bigger clone, this may be a read error. The sample has other DNA sequences that encode this CDR3 too. This chain links TRBV24-1 with TRBJ2-3, with 7 bases aligning to TRBD1. This CDR3 has 15 amino acids. Trimming took 2 bases from V and 6 from J; bases not matched to a gene: 7. The germline gives CDR1 KGHDR, CDR2 SFDVKD. Written as DNA, the CDR3 is TGTGCCACCAGTGATTCTAGACAGGGTACGGATACGCAGTATTTT. It encodes CATSDSRQGTDTQYF.